This T cell receptor (beta chain) came from a study of beta chain features in type 1 diabetes. Per germline, CDR1 SGHNT and CDR2 YYREEE (reference sequence). The CDR3 has 15 amino acids. V gave up 4 bases and J gave up 7 bases; unmatched junction bases: 5. Study findings and constraints: Healthy donors had naive, central memory and Treg TCRB repertoires that appeared less similar than those seen among patients. Fewer insertions but more deletions were seen at VDJ junctions in type 1 diabetes patients. There was a moderate but significant shortening of TCRB CDR3s in all four CD4+ subsets of Type 1 diabetes patients.

Every bit of the isolated RNA underwent reverse transcription, so sequencing read expressed TCRB transcripts. Using immunoSEQ multiplex PCR, the repertoire was profiled, and TCRdb retains in-frame clones only, with some absent. The data hold around 160,000 clones, with under 60% observed a single time. Comment on this clone: Its target is not known.

The chain has TRBV5-4 and TRBJ1-6; TRBD1 aligns across 10 bases. The clonotype originates from a young man in good health. The sequencing sample was made of Tregs from blood. CDR3 sequence reads: CASSQGTGDNSPLHF. The CDR3 DNA reads as TGTGCCAGCAGCCAAGGGACAGGGGACAATTCACCCCTCCACTTT.